The 18 T cell receptor beta chains in this list originate from one sample, sequenced in a study of radiotherapy plus CTLA-4 blockade in lung cancer. Method: immunoSEQ multiplex PCR; TCRdb's copy keeps in-frame clones and lacks some. Of some 90,000 clones in the sample, 80% to 85% were seen once. Specimen: peripheral blood, collected from a patient treated with radiotherapy plus ipilimumab. These TCRs come from a human donor with non-small cell lung cancer who had stable disease on radiotherapy plus ipilimumab.

The rearrangement joins TRBV15 to TRBJ2-7, with no clear D. This CDR3 spans 15 amino acids. The germline gives CDR1 LNHNV, CDR2 YYDKDF (reference sequence). Trimming took 0 bases from V and 2 from J, leaving 11 bases between them. This CDR3 reads CATSRDQASPYEQYF. CDR3 coding DNA: TGTGCCACCAGCAGAGATCAGGCATCTCCCTACGAGCAGTACTTC.

V and J are TRBV28 and TRBJ2-6; 8 bases line up with TRBD1. Germline V gene data show CDR1 as MDHEN and CDR2 as SYDVKM. This CDR3 has 18 residues. V lost 6 bases to trimming and J lost 1 base; unmatched junction nucleotides: 11. CDR3 amino acids: CASSTNGQGTSGANVLTF. The CDR3 DNA reads TGTGCCAGCAGCACTAACGGACAGGGTACGTCTGGGGCCAACGTCCTGACTTTC.

The chain links TRBV9 to TRBJ2-7; a weak D match, TRBD2 (5 bases). The CDR3 is 12 residues long. Germline V lookup: CDR1 SGDLS, CDR2 YYNGEE. With 3 bases removed from V and 6 bases from J, the gap between germline ends came to 10 bases. CDR3 region: CASSDRGSEQYF. CDR3 sequence (DNA): TGTGCCAGCAGCGACCGGGGTAGCGAGCAGTACTTC. The full variable domain, completed using reference TRBV9 and TRBJ2-7, is DSGVTQTPKHLITATGQRVTLRCSPRSGDLSVYWYQQSLDQGLQFLIQYYNGEERAKGNILERFSAQQFPDLHSELNLSSLELGDSALYFCASSDRGSEQYFGPGTRLTVT.

The table lists this clone with a count of one. The CDR3 coding sequence is TGTGCCAGCACCAAACCCAGACAGGCAAATCAGCCCCAGCATTTT. This codes for CASTKPRQANQPQHF. The chain is built from TRBV28 and TRBJ1-5; possibly TRBD1 for D (6 bases). V was trimmed by 7 bases and J by 4 bases, leaving 17 bases between them. This CDR3 is 15 amino acids long. In germline, CDR1 is MDHEN, CDR2 SYDVKM. Variable domain in full (rest from reference TRBV28 and TRBJ1-5): DVKVTQSSRYLVKRTGEKVFLECVQDMDHENMFWYRQDPGLGLRLIYFSYDVKMKEKGDIPEGYSVSREKKERFSLILESASTNQTSMYLCASTKPRQANQPQHFGDGTRLSIL.

The chain carries TRBV5-8 and TRBJ1-5; D might be TRBD1 (6 bases). V was trimmed by 2 bases and J by 0 bases, leaving 15 bases between them. This CDR3 has 17 amino acids. Germline V gene lookup returns CDR1 SGHTS and CDR2 YDEGEE. The chain's CDR3 is CASSLLTGLFSNQPQHF. The CDR3 region has the DNA TGTGCCAGCAGCTTACTCACAGGGCTCTTTAGCAATCAGCCCCAGCATTTT.

This sequence joins TRBV27 and TRBJ2-7; 9 positions match TRBD1. CDR1 MNHEY and CDR2 SMNVEV come from the germline V gene (reference sequence). The J segment lost 0 bases and the V segment lost 1 base, leaving 4 bases of the junction unmatched. The CDR3 loop spans 16 amino acids. CDR3 DNA: TGTGCCAGCAGTTTATACAGGGGGCCGGGCTCCTACGAGCAGTACTTC. Amino acid sequence: CASSLYRGPGSYEQYF.

This CDR3 reads CSVEDRGFGDTQYF. The CDR3 region has the DNA TGCAGCGTTGAAGATCGGGGGTTCGGGGATACGCAGTATTTT. The chain has TRBV29-1 and TRBJ2-3, with a possible D match to TRBD2 (6 bases). CDR3 size: 14 residues. CDR1 and CDR2 (germline): SQVTM, ANQGSEA. V was shortened by 0 bases and J by 6 bases, with 13 bases between the two germline ends.

This clone turned up a few times. This chain connects TRBV16 to TRBJ2-5; the match to TRBD1 covers 7 bases. The V and J ends lost 7 bases and 2 bases, in that order; junction bases with no gene match: 13. Germline CDR1 is KGHSY and CDR2 is FQNENV. This CDR3 contains 16 residues. The CDR3 is CASTFSGTARQETQYF. The CDR3 bases are TGTGCCAGCACCTTTTCCGGGACAGCTCGACAAGAGACCCAGTACTTC.

Concerning this clone itself: This same CDR3 is encoded by further DNA sequences in the sample. The genes are TRBV6-4 and TRBJ2-2; weak D call: TRBD1 (6 bases). Deletions cut 5 bases from V and 0 bases from J, with 10 bases between. This CDR3 is 15 amino acids long. Germline assignment: CDR1 MRHNA and CDR2 SNTAGT. Here the CDR3 reads CASSRDIANTGELFF. The CDR3, as DNA: TGTGCCAGCAGTAGGGACATCGCGAACACCGGGGAGCTGTTTTTT.

The chain uses TRBV18 and TRBJ2-5, with unresolved D. The germline V gene has CDR1 KGHSH and CDR2 LQKENI. Trimming removed 3 bases from V and 2 bases from J, with 13 bases in between. The CDR3 loop spans 15 amino acids. This chain's CDR3 is CASSPRSLNQETQYF. DNA for the CDR3: TGTGCCAGCTCACCCCGGAGTCTGAATCAAGAGACCCAGTACTTC.

The chain employs TRBV7-9 and TRBJ2-1; D is uncertain. V lost 5 bases to trimming and J lost 13 bases, with 15 bases between them. This CDR3 has 12 amino acids. The germline gives CDR1 SEHNR, CDR2 FQNEAQ (reference sequence). CDR3 sequence reads: CASSPAVSAQFF. CDR3 DNA sequence: TGTGCCAGCAGCCCGGCAGTGAGTGCACAGTTCTTC.

The chain carries TRBV6-1 and TRBJ1-6; weak D call: TRBD1 (6 bases). Germline V gene sequence: CDR1 MNHNS, CDR2 SASEGT. V was trimmed by 2 bases and J by 4 bases, leaving 15 bases between them. The CDR3 is made up of 17 amino acids. The CDR3 region is CASSEFPGAEYNSPLHF. DNA for the CDR3: TGTGCCAGCAGTGAATTCCCAGGGGCGGAATATAATTCACCCCTCCACTTT.

The chain carries TRBV30 and TRBJ1-2, with a weak D call TRBD1 (5 bases). Germline V gene lookup returns CDR1 GTSNPN and CDR2 SVGIG (reference sequence). Trimming shortened V by 0 bases and J by 4 bases, and 6 bases separated the two germline ends. The CDR3 has 12 residues. CDR3 sequence (DNA): TGTGCCTGGAGTGTAGACAGCTATGGCTACACCTTC. Translation: CAWSVDSYGYTF. The full variable domain, with the rest looked up from reference TRBV30 and TRBJ1-2, is SQTIHQWPATLVQPVGSPLSLECTVEGTSNPNLYWYRQAAGRGLQLLFYSVGIGQISSEVPQNLSASRPQDRQFILSSKKLLLSDSGFYLCAWSVDSYGYTFGSGTRLTVV.

This clone has a handful of counts. This sequence joins TRBV9 and TRBJ1-5; D gene unclear. From germline, CDR1 is SGDLS and CDR2 YYNGEE. The CDR3 has 13 residues. V gave up 0 bases and J gave up 4 bases, with 5 bases separating them. Written as DNA, the CDR3 is TGTGCCAGCAGCGTAGGAGTTAATCAGCCCCAGCATTTT. Its translation: CASSVGVNQPQHF.

A remark on this clone: Sequence at one end of the junction differs from germline and may be a read error. The V and J genes are TRBV27 and TRBJ2-3; TRBD2 might be the D (6 bases). The CDR3 runs 12 residues. Germline lookup yields CDR1 MNHEY and CDR2 SMNVEV (reference sequence). CDR3 coding DNA: TGTGCCAGCAGTTTACCTAGCGATACGCAGTGTTTT. Translation: CASSLPSDTQCF.

The chain is built from TRBV5-1 and TRBJ1-2, with 8 bases identical to TRBD1. The junction had 7 bases not matched to a gene; V was cut back by 3 bases and J by 0 bases. Germline lookup yields CDR1 SGHRS and CDR2 YFSETQ. CDR3 length: 16 amino acids. The CDR3 DNA follows: TGCGCCAGCAGCTCGGGACAGGCTAATGCTAACTATGGCTACACCTTC. Its translation: CASSSGQANANYGYTF. Looking up the rest from reference TRBV5-1 and TRBJ1-2 gives the full variable domain: KAGVTQTPRYLIKTRGQQVTLSCSPISGHRSVSWYQQTPGQGLQFLFEYFSETQRNKGNFPGRFSGRQFSNSRSEMNVSTLELGDSALYLCASSSGQANANYGYTFGSGTRLTVV.

The chain has TRBV30 and TRBJ1-1; 12 bases agree with TRBD1. The V gene end was trimmed by 8 bases and the J gene end by 1 base; junction bases not matched to a gene: 5. This CDR3 region has 14 residues. The germline V gene has CDR1 GTSNPN and CDR2 SVGIG (reference sequence). This CDR3 is CARGQGATNTEAFF. CDR3 coding DNA: TGTGCCCGGGGACAGGGGGCCACGAACACTGAAGCTTTCTTT.

J is TRBJ1-1 and V is TRBV5-1; D call uncertain. Germline V gives CDR1 SGHRS, CDR2 YFSETQ. The CDR3 runs 13 residues. Deletions cut 4 bases from V and 4 bases from J, with 11 bases between. The CDR3 DNA reads TGCGCCAGCAGCCCCTCCCGGTCCACTGAAGCTTTCTTT. Translating it yields CASSPSRSTEAFF.